Following are 25 T cell receptor beta chains from one sample sequenced in a study of T cell repertoires in cytomegalovirus infection. TCRdb processed the reads anew with MiXCR; each CDR3 protein has one entry. In the table there are roughly 87,000 distinct CDR3 sequences, less than 30% of which are singletons. Their target antigens are unknown. The sample in question was CD8+ T cells from cultured PBMCs, obtained from culture after CMV antigen stimulation. All receptors come from a human donor in good health (CMV status not recorded). Some clones in this sample may be carry-over from other donors' samples.

This clonotype showed up many times. The J gene is TRBJ1-5, the V gene TRBV28; D not certain. Germline CDR1 reads MDHEN; CDR2 reads SYDVKM. CDR3 length equals 15 residues. The V and J ends lost 7 bases and 0 bases respectively, with 13 bases between them. CDR3 nucleotides: TGTGCCAGCAATCGGGGATTCGGTAGCAATCAGCCCCAGCATTTT. Translating it yields CASNRGFGSNQPQHF.

The chain joins TRBV2 to TRBJ2-7; D might be TRBD2 (5 bases). Deletions cut 7 bases from V and 2 bases from J, with 12 bases between. Per the germline V gene, CDR1 is SNHLY and CDR2 is FYNNEI. The CDR3 consists of 13 residues. CDR3 amino acids: CASNLDWTYEQYF. CDR3 bases: TGTGCCAGCAACCTGGACTGGACCTACGAGCAGTACTTC. Full variable domain (outside the CDR3, taken from reference TRBV2 and TRBJ2-7): EPEVTQTPSHQVTQMGQEVILRCVPISNHLYFYWYRQILGQKVEFLVSFYNNEISEKSEIFDDQFSVERPDGSNFTLKIRSTKLEDSAMYFCASNLDWTYEQYFGPGTRLTVT.

This clonotype was recorded many times. This sequence joins TRBV7-2 and TRBJ2-5; 7 bases agree with TRBD1. Losses at the gene ends were 4 bases for V and 5 bases for J; bases not matched to a gene: 7. Per germline, CDR1 SGHTA and CDR2 FQGNSA. This CDR3 spans 14 amino acids. This CDR3 is CASSYLTGMETQYF. In DNA form, the CDR3 reads TGTGCCAGCAGCTACCTGACAGGGATGGAGACCCAGTACTTC.

The gene calls are TRBV7-9 and TRBJ1-5; no clear D gene. Germline V CDR1 and CDR2: SEHNR, FQNEAQ (reference sequence). The CDR3 contains 14 residues. The V and J ends lost 2 bases and 2 bases respectively, with 7 bases between them. The CDR3, as DNA: TGTGCCAGCAGCTTATCGGAGGGCAATCAGCCCCAGCATTTT. Encoded protein: CASSLSEGNQPQHF.

CDR3 amino acids: CASSLRAQNTEAFF. The CDR3 DNA is TGTGCCAGCAGTCTCAGGGCTCAAAACACTGAAGCTTTCTTT. The rearrangement links TRBV2 to TRBJ1-1; the D gene is possibly TRBD1 (5 bases). The CDR3 spans 14 residues. CDR1 is SNHLY, CDR2 FYNNEI, per germline. V dropped 5 bases and J dropped 2 bases, with 12 bases sitting between them.

V gene TRBV27 combines with J gene TRBJ2-3, with D maybe TRBD1 (6 bases). The V and J ends lost 5 bases and 6 bases respectively, with 24 bases between them. Germline V gene data show CDR1 as MNHEY and CDR2 as SMNVEV (reference sequence). The CDR3 is 17 residues long. The chain's CDR3 is CASSGGQWSSPGDTQYF. The CDR3 DNA reads TGTGCCAGCAGTGGTGGACAGTGGTCGAGTCCCGGCGATACGCAGTATTTT.

This rearrangement joins TRBV5-1 to TRBJ1-2, with no clear D. V dropped 1 base and J dropped 11 bases, with 15 bases sitting between them. The CDR3 extends over 13 amino acids. Germline CDR1 and CDR2: SGHRS and YFSETQ. The CDR3 protein is CASSLTLLREYTF. CDR3 DNA: TGCGCCAGCAGCTTGACCCTACTACGGGAATACACCTTC.

The chain carries TRBV5-4 and TRBJ2-1; 9 positions agree with TRBD2. The CDR3 has 16 residues. CDR1 and CDR2 from the germline V gene are SGHNT and YYREEE (reference sequence). J gave up 0 bases and V 2 bases, and 3 bases lay outside the gene matches. CDR3 protein: CASSFSGGLSYNEQFF. The DNA of the CDR3 is TGTGCCAGCAGCTTCAGCGGGGGGCTCTCCTACAATGAGCAGTTCTTC.

Only a few counts were recorded for this clonotype. The chain has TRBV7-3 and TRBJ1-1; a weak D match, TRBD1 (6 bases). CDR3 length equals 13 residues. V lost 5 bases and J lost 5, with 12 bases in between. The germline CDR1 and CDR2 sequences are SGHTA and FQGTGA. CDR3 sequence: CASSRGRGTEAFF. CDR3 DNA sequence: TGTGCCAGCAGCCGAGGCAGGGGAACTGAAGCTTTCTTT. Variable domain in full (rest from reference TRBV7-3 and TRBJ1-1): GAGVSQTPSNKVTEKGKYVELRCDPISGHTALYWYRQSLGQGPEFLIYFQGTGAADDSGLPNDRFFAVRPEGSVSTLKIQRTERGDSAVYLCASSRGRGTEAFFGQGTRLTVV.

This clonotype was seen at least ten times. V and J are TRBV7-9 and TRBJ1-2; D remains ambiguous. CDR1 and CDR2 from the germline V gene are SEHNR and FQNEAQ (reference sequence). The CDR3 is 18 amino acids. The V end lost 1 base, the J end lost 0 bases, and 18 bases lay between the germline ends. The CDR3 reads CASSLGGSDTFPNYGYTF. CDR3 sequence (DNA): TGTGCCAGCAGCTTAGGAGGCTCCGACACCTTCCCTAACTATGGCTACACCTTC.

Comments on this clonotype: A single base separates this from a much larger clone, so it may be a read error. Lacking the conserved final phenylalanine or tryptophan, this CDR3 likely reflects a read error. CDR3 residues: CASRPPGQGWSTEAFC. The CDR3 DNA follows: TGTGCCAGCAGACCCCCGGGACAGGGGTGGAGCACTGAAGCTTTCTGT. The V and J genes are TRBV5-4 and TRBJ1-1; 10 bases align to TRBD1. This CDR3 is 16 amino acids long. Germline V gene sequence: CDR1 SGHNT, CDR2 YYREEE (reference sequence). The J segment lost 4 bases and the V segment lost 5 bases, leaving 11 bases of the junction unmatched.

This rearrangement joins TRBV27 to TRBJ2-1; TRBD1 agrees at 10 bases. V dropped 4 bases and J dropped 4; count of bases not matched to a gene: 1. Germline lookup yields CDR1 MNHEY and CDR2 SMNVEV (reference sequence). The CDR3 totals 14 residues. CDR3 amino acids: CASSWTGGYNEQFF. Here the CDR3 DNA reads TGTGCCAGCAGTTGGACAGGGGGATACAATGAGCAGTTCTTC.

Many counts were recorded for this clonotype. This rearrangement joins TRBV14 to TRBJ2-7, with 8 bases that match TRBD1. The CDR3 has 13 amino acids. CDR1 and CDR2 (germline): SGHDN, FVKESK. Trimming took 5 bases from V and 3 from J; bases not matched to a gene: 3. The CDR3: CASSSTGGYEQYF. The CDR3 region has the DNA TGTGCCAGCAGCTCCACAGGGGGCTACGAGCAGTACTTC.

This clonotype was detected only a few times. The chain uses TRBV15 and TRBJ2-1; perhaps TRBD1 as D (5 bases). Trimming cost V 0 bases and J 6 bases, with 9 bases left between them. The germline gives CDR1 LNHNV, CDR2 YYDKDF (reference sequence). The CDR3 totals 14 residues. The CDR3 sequence is CATSRDRGFNEQFF. In nucleotides, the CDR3 is TGTGCCACCAGCAGAGATAGGGGCTTCAATGAGCAGTTCTTC.

The table lists this clonotype with many counts. The chain has TRBV19 and TRBJ2-3, with 8 nucleotides matching TRBD2. CDR1 is LNHDA and CDR2 is SQIVND in the germline V gene (reference sequence). The CDR3 contains 15 residues. The V and J ends lost 2 bases and 4 bases, in that order; junction bases with no gene match: 5. CDR3 sequence: CASSILAGHADTQYF. The CDR3 nucleotides read TGTGCCAGTAGTATATTAGCGGGGCACGCAGATACGCAGTATTTT.

V and J are TRBV4-1 and TRBJ1-6, with D maybe TRBD1 (5 bases). V was cut by 1 base and J by 6 bases, with 13 bases left in between. CDR1 MGHRA and CDR2 YSYEKL come from the germline V gene. There are 16 residues in the CDR3. CDR3 protein: CASSQAGAMSNSPLHF. The DNA of the CDR3 is TGCGCCAGCAGCCAAGCCGGGGCGATGAGTAATTCACCCCTCCACTTT.

This chain links TRBV5-4 with TRBJ2-5; D is perhaps TRBD2 (5 bases). The germline CDR1 and CDR2 sequences are SGHNT and YYREEE (reference sequence). V shed 1 base and J shed 2 bases, with 12 bases lying between them. This CDR3 contains 15 residues. CDR3 loop: CASSLTAREQETQYF. Here the CDR3 DNA reads TGTGCCAGCAGCTTGACGGCGAGGGAGCAAGAGACCCAGTACTTC.

This clonotype was picked up a small number of times. The genes are TRBV27 and TRBJ2-3; 8 nucleotides agree with TRBD2. With V trimmed by 8 bases and J by 4 bases, 8 bases remained unmatched. CDR3 length equals 14 residues. CDR1 and CDR2 (germline): MNHEY, SMNVEV (reference sequence). The CDR3 sequence is CASSRLAWADTQYF. The CDR3 DNA sequence: TGTGCCAGCTCCAGACTAGCGTGGGCAGATACGCAGTATTTT.

Worth noting for this clonotype: No conserved phenylalanine or tryptophan ends this CDR3, so it is likely a read error. The chain carries TRBV19 and TRBJ2-1; 8 nucleotides align to TRBD2. Germline loops: CDR1 LNHDA, CDR2 SQIVND (reference sequence). Trimming cost V 5 bases and J 5 bases; bases outside gene matches: 8. This CDR3 region has 15 residues. DNA for the CDR3: TGTGCCAGTAGTGCTTCCGGGACTAGGGACAATGAGCAGTTCTGC. Translation gives CASSASGTRDNEQFC.

This clonotype appeared many times. This chain links TRBV7-6 with TRBJ1-4, with D possibly TRBD1 on 6 matching bases. V shed 1 base and J shed 8 bases, with 14 bases lying between them. There are 15 residues in the CDR3. Germline V gene lookup returns CDR1 SGHVS and CDR2 FNYEAQ. The CDR3 here is CASSLGPGESEKLFF. CDR3 sequence (DNA): TGTGCCAGCAGCTTAGGCCCAGGGGAATCGGAAAAACTGTTTTTT. The whole variable domain, remainder taken from reference TRBV7-6 and TRBJ1-4, is GAGVSQSPRYKVTKRGQDVALRCDPISGHVSLYWYRQALGQGPEFLTYFNYEAQQDKSGLPNDRFSAERPEGSISTLTIQRTEQRDSAMYRCASSLGPGESEKLFFGSGTQLSVL.

At least ten counts were recorded for this clonotype. V is TRBV29-1 and J is TRBJ1-1, with TRBD1 identical over 10 bases. The germline CDR1 and CDR2 sequences are SQVTM and ANQGSEA. The CDR3 sequence is 15 residues long. After removal of 7 bases from V and 2 bases from J, the junction contained 10 bases not matched to a gene. DNA of the CDR3: TGCAGCGCAGCCGGGACAGGGGATTCAAACACTGAAGCTTTCTTT. Translation: CSAAGTGDSNTEAFF.

This clonotype was counted ten times or more. V gene TRBV19 combines with J gene TRBJ2-1; 11 nucleotides line up with TRBD1. Germline-derived CDR1 and CDR2 are LNHDA and SQIVND (reference sequence). V shed 5 bases, J shed 8 bases, and the junction held 11 bases outside the gene matches. CDR3 length: 16 amino acids. This chain's CDR3 is CASSENLWTGGYEQFF. The CDR3 DNA sequence: TGTGCCAGTAGTGAGAACCTGTGGACAGGGGGCTATGAGCAGTTCTTC.

The rearrangement links TRBV5-1 to TRBJ2-7, with TRBD2 identical over 11 bases. CDR1 SGHRS and CDR2 YFSETQ come from the germline V gene. CDR3 size: 16 residues. With 3 bases clipped from V and 1 base from J, the junction kept 6 bases outside the gene matches. This CDR3 reads CASSSLGLAESYEQYF. CDR3 nucleotide sequence: TGCGCCAGCAGCTCCCTGGGACTAGCGGAGTCCTACGAGCAGTACTTC.

This clonotype was observed a handful of times. V is TRBV6-6 and J is TRBJ1-4, with D possibly TRBD1 on 6 matching bases. Trimming stripped 5 bases from V and 11 bases from J, with 9 bases between. Germline assignment: CDR1 MNHNY and CDR2 SVGAGI (reference sequence). The CDR3 has 11 residues. The CDR3: CASSLGAKLFF. As DNA, the CDR3 is TGTGCCAGCAGTCTGGGGGCCAAACTGTTTTTT.

There are many counts of this clonotype. The V and J genes are TRBV12-3 or TRBV12-4 and TRBJ1-6; 8 bases match TRBD1. Trimming removed 6 bases from V and 7 bases from J; junction bases left unmatched: 8. The CDR3 totals 15 residues. CDR3 amino acids: CASRAGGGRNSPLHF. The CDR3, as DNA: TGTGCCAGCAGAGCAGGGGGCGGCCGGAATTCACCCCTCCACTTT.